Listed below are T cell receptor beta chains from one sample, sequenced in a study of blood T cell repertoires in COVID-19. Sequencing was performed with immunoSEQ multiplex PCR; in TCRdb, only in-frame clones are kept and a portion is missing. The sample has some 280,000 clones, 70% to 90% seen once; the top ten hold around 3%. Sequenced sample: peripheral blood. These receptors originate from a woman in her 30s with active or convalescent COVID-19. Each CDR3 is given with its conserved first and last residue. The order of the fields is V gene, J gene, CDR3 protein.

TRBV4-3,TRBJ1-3,CASSPGTGPGNTIYF
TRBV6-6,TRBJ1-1,CASLEYPNTEAFF
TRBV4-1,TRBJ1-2,CASSQEAGRNYGYTF
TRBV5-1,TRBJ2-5,CASSLMVAGAQETQYF
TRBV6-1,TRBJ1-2,CASSERQGGRGGYTF
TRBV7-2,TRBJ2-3,CASSLYGVSTDTQYF
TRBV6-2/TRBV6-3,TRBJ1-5,CASSYPPLDRGLYQPQHF
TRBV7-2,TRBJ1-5,CASRPPGQGDNQPQHF
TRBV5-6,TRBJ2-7,CASSQEYEQYF
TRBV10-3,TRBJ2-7,CAIRTSGGPSYEQYF
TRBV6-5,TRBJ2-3,CASRGSDTQYF
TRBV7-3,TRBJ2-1,CASSSLPTGTATAYNEQFF
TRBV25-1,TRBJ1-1,CASSQGGVTEAFF
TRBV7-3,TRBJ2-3,CASSSTSGGATDTQYF
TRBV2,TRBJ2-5,CASSAQTGSGETQYF
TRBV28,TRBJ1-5,CASSLSAGVQPQHF
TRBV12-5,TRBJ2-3,CASAPAVLTDTQYF
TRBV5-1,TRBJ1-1,CASSTNSWETEAFF
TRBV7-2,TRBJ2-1,CASSRHSSLREQFF
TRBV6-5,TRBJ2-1,CASHYGGEQFF
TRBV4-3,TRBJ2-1,CASSQEWRRASSYNEQFF
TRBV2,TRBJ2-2,CASIQDRSNTGELFF
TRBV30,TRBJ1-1,CAWSGDREEAFF
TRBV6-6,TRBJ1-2,CASSYIQGAGYTF
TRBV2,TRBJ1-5,CASRPAVGSSRQPQHF
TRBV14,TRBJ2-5,CASSQETGPQTQYF
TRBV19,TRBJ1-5,CASSIGSGGSQPQHF
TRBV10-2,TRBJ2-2,CASSDFTGLGILTGELFF
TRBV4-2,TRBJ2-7,CASSQGAGGDSYEQYF
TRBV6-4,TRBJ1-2,CASRGQTGFGGYTF
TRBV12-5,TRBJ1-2,CASGPSEHGYTF
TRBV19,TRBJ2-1,CASWTGRLYNEQFF
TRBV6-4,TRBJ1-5,CASSDSKVARGLGQPQHF
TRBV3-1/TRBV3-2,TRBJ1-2,CASSLQGANYGYTF
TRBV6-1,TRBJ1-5,CASSESVSGGHSNQPQHF
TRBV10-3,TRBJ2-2,CAISLNGGDAGELFF
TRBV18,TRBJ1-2,CASSPRTGDNYGYTF
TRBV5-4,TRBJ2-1,CASSLGGAGGSREQFF
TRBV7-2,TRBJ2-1,CASSLAQALLAGGSDNEQFF
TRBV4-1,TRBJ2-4,CASSQDLAGVAKNIQYF
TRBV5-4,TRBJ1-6,CASSSGQENSPLHF
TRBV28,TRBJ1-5,CASSTRGGQPQHF
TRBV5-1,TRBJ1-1,CASSSTANTEAFF
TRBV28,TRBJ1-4,CASRSGATNEKLFF
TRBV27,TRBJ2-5,CASRRTGSGVPNPFKETQYF
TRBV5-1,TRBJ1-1,CASSLDPPSTEAFF
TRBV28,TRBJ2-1,CASTSSRQAYNEQFF
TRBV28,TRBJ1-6,CASSLPSGAGSYNSPLHF
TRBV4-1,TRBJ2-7,CASSQDPPGIDYEQYF